These T cell receptor beta chains were read from a single sample in a study of cytomegalovirus exposure and HLA in healthy donors. Only in-frame clones appear in the TCRdb table, and some are missing; sequencing was by immunoSEQ multiplex PCR. The sample carries 160,000 or so clones, around three quarters recorded once. The sequenced sample was PBMCs. These receptors all stem from a woman aged 40-49 years in good health and CMV-seronegative. The CDR3 runs from the conserved cysteine through the conserved F or W. D genes are given only for firm matches. For some rows the clone size is stated as once, few or many, or as a class when expanded; others skip it.

d_call,clone_size,j_call,v_call,cdr3_aa,cdr3_nt
TRBD1,-,TRBJ1-2,TRBV11-3,CASSPSGQGDGYTF,TGTGCCAGCAGCCCCTCGGGACAGGGGGATGGCTACACCTTC
TRBD2,-,TRBJ2-4,TRBV11-3,CASSSIPRLAGKKNIQYF,TGTGCCAGCAGCTCGATACCTAGACTAGCGGGAAAAAAAAACATTCAGTACTTC
-,-,TRBJ1-1,TRBV6-5,CATKSLQGEAFF,TGTGCCACCAAGTCCCTCCAGGGGGAAGCTTTCTTT
TRBD1,-,TRBJ1-2,TRBV9,CASSVDRDRGGYGYTF,TGTGCCAGCAGCGTGGATCGGGACAGGGGGGGCTATGGCTACACCTTC
-,-,TRBJ2-1,TRBV9,CASSGGVLDNEQFF,TGTGCCAGCAGCGGGGGCGTCCTCGACAATGAGCAGTTCTTC
-,once,TRBJ1-2,TRBV28,CASSSVLYGYTF,TGTGCCAGCAGTTCGGTCCTCTATGGCTACACCTTC
-,-,TRBJ2-1,TRBV7-9,CASSPGLKGNEQFF,TGTGCCAGCAGCCCCGGACTAAAGGGGAATGAGCAGTTCTTC
TRBD1,-,TRBJ2-5,TRBV2,CASSEAAGQGATQYF,TGTGCCAGCAGTGAGGCTGCGGGACAGGGGGCGACCCAGTACTTC
-,-,TRBJ1-4,TRBV5-1,CASSLEMRGNEKLFF,TGCGCCAGCAGCTTGGAAATGAGGGGGAATGAAAAACTGTTTTTT
TRBD1,-,TRBJ2-3,TRBV9,CASSANTGQVPDTQYF,TGTGCCAGCAGCGCTAATACGGGACAGGTGCCAGATACGCAGTATTTT
-,-,TRBJ1-2,TRBV6-6,CASSQAGLVGYTF,TGTGCCAGCAGCCAGGCGGGGTTGGTTGGCTACACCTTC
-,-,TRBJ2-2,TRBV4-2,CASSQVERVNTGELFF,TGTGCCAGCAGCCAAGTCGAGCGGGTTAACACCGGGGAGCTGTTTTTT
-,-,TRBJ2-5,TRBV9,CASSVGAEETQYF,TGTGCCAGCAGCGTCGGCGCGGAAGAGACCCAGTACTTC
TRBD1,-,TRBJ2-2,TRBV11-3,CASSARTGYRELFF,TGTGCCAGCAGCGCTCGGACAGGGTACCGGGAGCTGTTTTTT
TRBD2,-,TRBJ2-3,TRBV5-1,CASSILLAGETDTQYF,TGCGCCAGCAGCATCCTACTAGCGGGAGAAACAGATACGCAGTATTTT
TRBD1,once,TRBJ2-3,TRBV5-4,CASSLKLLGQATDTQYF,TGTGCCAGCAGCTTGAAACTCTTGGGACAGGCCACAGATACGCAGTATTTT
TRBD2,few,TRBJ2-5,TRBV7-6,CASSPQAGLGETQYF,TGTGCCAGCAGCCCCCAAGCGGGGCTTGGAGAGACCCAGTACTTC
TRBD1,-,TRBJ2-5,TRBV5-6,CASSYRDRGKTQYF,TGTGCCAGCAGTTATCGGGACAGGGGGAAGACCCAGTACTTC
-,-,TRBJ2-1,TRBV15,CATSRDRVPSLF,TGTGCCACCAGCAGAGATCGGGTGCCTTCGCTCTTC
TRBD1,-,TRBJ1-5,TRBV6-1,CASLDRGGFNQPQHF,TGTGCCAGCCTGGACAGGGGTGGGTTCAATCAGCCCCAGCATTTT
-,once,TRBJ1-1,TRBV28,CASSLQANTEAFF,TGTGCCAGCAGTTTGCAGGCGAACACTGAAGCTTTCTTT
-,-,TRBJ2-5,TRBV5-1,CASSPTYQETQYF,TGCGCCAGCAGCCCTACGTATCAAGAGACCCAGTACTTC
TRBD2,-,TRBJ2-2,TRBV4-2,CASSSGLAGTGELFF,TGTGCCAGCAGCTCCGGACTAGCGGGAACCGGGGAGCTGTTTTTT
-,-,TRBJ2-7,TRBV2,CATRGTPDSNEQYF,TGTGCCACCAGAGGAACCCCTGACAGTAACGAGCAGTACTTC
-,-,TRBJ2-2,TRBV27,CASRVPTNTGELFF,TGTGCCAGCAGGGTACCCACTAACACCGGGGAGCTGTTTTTT
TRBD2,few,TRBJ2-3,TRBV28,CASSLAGEMGRTTDTQYF,TGTGCCAGCAGCTTAGCGGGAGAGATGGGTCGGACCACAGATACGCAGTATTTT
TRBD2,once,TRBJ2-3,TRBV4-2,CASSQEGNLAGPNTQYF,TGTGCCAGCAGCCAAGAAGGGAATTTAGCGGGACCAAATACGCAGTATTTT
-,-,TRBJ1-1,TRBV14,CASSLRRDGGTEAFF,TGTGCCAGCAGCCTGCGTAGGGACGGGGGCACTGAAGCTTTCTTT
-,-,TRBJ2-2,TRBV11-3,CASSLDGGPDTGELFF,TGTGCCAGCAGCTTAGATGGAGGGCCAGACACCGGGGAGCTGTTTTTT
-,once,TRBJ2-3,TRBV7-3,CASSPSGRLTDTQYF,TGTGCCAGCAGCCCCAGCGGGCGACTCACAGATACGCAGTATTTT
-,-,TRBJ1-2,TRBV5-1,CASSLVAGSYGYTF,TGCGCCAGCAGCTTGGTGGCAGGAAGCTATGGCTACACCTTC
-,-,TRBJ1-5,TRBV28,CASSLEGIGENQPQHF,TGTGCCAGCAGTTTGGAAGGTATCGGGGAGAATCAGCCCCAGCATTTT
TRBD2,-,TRBJ2-1,TRBV7-3,CASSLPTSGSNEQFF,TGTGCCAGCAGCTTACCCACTAGCGGGAGTAATGAGCAGTTCTTC
TRBD2,-,TRBJ2-7,TRBV6-1,CASRLAGGPTYEQYF,TGTGCCAGCCGACTAGCGGGGGGACCCACCTACGAGCAGTACTTC
-,-,TRBJ1-2,TRBV7-3,CASSLTGVEGYTF,TGTGCCAGCAGCTTAACAGGGGTGGAGGGCTACACCTTC
TRBD1,-,TRBJ1-1,TRBV18,CASSPPVGGGTEAFF,TGTGCCAGCTCACCACCGGTAGGGGGCGGCACTGAAGCTTTCTTT
-,-,TRBJ1-1,TRBV19,CASSPNPDTEAFF,TGTGCCAGTAGTCCTAATCCGGACACTGAAGCTTTCTTT
TRBD1,-,TRBJ1-4,TRBV14,CASSQDPTGGANEKLFF,TGTGCCAGCAGCCAAGACCCGACAGGGGGAGCAAATGAAAAACTGTTTTTT
TRBD2,-,TRBJ2-7,TRBV5-1,CASSLGGLAGGSSYEQYF,TGCGCCAGCAGCTTGGGAGGACTAGCGGGAGGTAGCTCCTACGAGCAGTACTTC
-,-,TRBJ2-7,TRBV4-2,CASSQDFEGATYEQYF,TGTGCCAGCAGCCAAGATTTTGAAGGGGCCACCTACGAGCAGTACTTC